The 21 T cell receptor beta chains below were found in one sample sequenced in a study of T cells after yellow fever vaccination. TCRdb called the 5' RACE reads again in MiXCR, with one record for every CDR3 protein. In the table there are 120,000 or so distinct CDR3 sequences, 12% to 15% of which are singletons. The sequencing here drew on CD8+ T cells sorted from PBMCs, taken 5 days after the yellow fever booster vaccination. These receptors originate from a man between 18 and 29 years old who received the YFV17D yellow fever vaccine.

This clonotype was picked up a small number of times. The J gene is TRBJ1-6, the V gene TRBV6-2 or TRBV6-3; D remains unclear. The germline V gene encodes CDR1 MNHEY and CDR2 SVGEGT. This CDR3 has 17 residues. V gave up 1 base and J gave up 0 bases, with 10 bases separating them. CDR3 region: CASSYYGPSSYNSPLHF. Written as DNA, the CDR3 is TGTGCCAGCAGTTACTACGGACCGAGCTCCTATAATTCACCCCTCCACTTT.

This clonotype was seen a few times. The chain is built from TRBV29-1 and TRBJ1-1; D unresolved. Looked up from germline, CDR1 is SQVTM and CDR2 is ANQGSEA. V lost 6 bases and J lost 0, with 14 bases in between. The CDR3 runs to 14 residues. This chain's CDR3 is CSVWPPGMNTEAFF. The CDR3 coding sequence is TGCAGCGTCTGGCCCCCGGGGATGAACACTGAAGCTTTCTTT.

This clonotype was counted between two and nine times. The chain uses TRBV6-5 and TRBJ2-5, with 11 bases aligning to TRBD2. The CDR3 has 14 residues. The V segment lost 7 bases and the J segment 2 bases; nucleotides outside the gene matches: 3. CDR1 and CDR2 (germline): MNHEY, SVGAGI. CDR3 loop: CASKLAGVQETQYF. The CDR3 region has the DNA TGTGCCAGCAAACTAGCGGGGGTTCAAGAGACCCAGTACTTC.

V gene TRBV12-3 or TRBV12-4 combines with J gene TRBJ2-7; 7 bases are shared with TRBD2. V trimming: 0 bases; J trimming: 7 bases; junction bases outside the gene matches: 3. The CDR3 is 13 residues long. CDR3 DNA sequence: TGTGCCAGCAGTTTAGCCCTAGCGGCGGAGCAGTACGTC. Amino acids: CASSLALAAEQYV.

This clonotype was detected ten times or more. J is TRBJ2-5 and V is TRBV18; D possibly corresponds to TRBD2 (6 bases). The CDR3 spans 15 residues. Between the trimmed V and J ends, which lost 2 bases and 5 bases, there was a span of 15 bases. The V gene's germline CDR1 is KGHSH and CDR2 LQKENI. CDR3 protein: CASSPEPGVAETQYF. For the CDR3, the DNA is TGTGCCAGCTCACCAGAACCGGGAGTAGCGGAGACCCAGTACTTC.

A few counts support this clonotype. V usage is TRBV7-3 and J usage is TRBJ2-2, with no clear D. Germline V gene lookup returns CDR1 SGHTA and CDR2 FQGTGA. V lost 2 bases, J lost 7 bases, and 8 bases lay in between. CDR3 length equals 13 residues. The CDR3 loop is CASSLGHGGELFF. The CDR3 region has the DNA TGTGCCAGCAGCTTAGGTCACGGCGGGGAGCTGTTTTTT.

The chain carries TRBV11-2 and TRBJ1-1, with a weak D call TRBD1 (5 bases). CDR3 size: 11 residues. V was pared by 2 bases and J by 8 bases, with 6 bases between. Germline CDR1 reads SGHAT; CDR2 reads FQNNGV. The CDR3 here is CASSLQGEAFF. The CDR3 DNA reads TGTGCCAGCAGCTTACAGGGAGAAGCTTTCTTT.

This clonotype was picked up a small number of times. The rearrangement uses TRBV2 and TRBJ2-5; D may be TRBD1 (5 bases). V lost 5 bases and J lost 3, with 16 bases in between. There are 15 residues in the CDR3. From germline, CDR1 is SNHLY and CDR2 FYNNEI. The CDR3 coding sequence is TGTGCCAGCAGTTACCCATCAGGGTTGGAAGAGACCCAGTACTTC. Its protein is CASSYPSGLEETQYF.

This rearrangement joins TRBV29-1 to TRBJ1-1, with D tentatively TRBD1 (5 bases). This CDR3 region has 15 residues. The germline V gene encodes CDR1 SQVTM and CDR2 ANQGSEA. Trimming pared 5 bases from V and 1 base from J, leaving 17 bases between. In DNA, the CDR3 is TGCAGCGTTTTCAGGGTCAGGTCAGAGAACACTGAAGCTTTCTTT. It translates to CSVFRVRSENTEAFF.

This clonotype was counted only a few times. The chain joins TRBV11-2 to TRBJ2-2; 8 nucleotides line up with TRBD1. The CDR3 is 15 residues long. Germline CDR1 SGHAT, CDR2 FQNNGV. V lost 1 base to trimming and J lost 6 bases; unmatched junction nucleotides: 4. The CDR3 DNA reads as TGTGCCAGCAGCTTAGGGACAGGGATGGCCGGGGAGCTGTTTTTT. Amino acid sequence: CASSLGTGMAGELFF.

The chain combines TRBV5-4 with TRBJ2-2, with TRBD2 matching 14 bases. In germline, CDR1 is SGHNT, CDR2 YYREEE (reference sequence). The CDR3 has 16 residues. V trimming: 4 bases; J trimming: 9 bases; junction bases outside the gene matches: 8. CDR3 sequence: CASSPGLAGGARELFF. The CDR3 DNA sequence: TGTGCCAGCAGCCCCGGACTAGCGGGAGGAGCGAGGGAGCTGTTTTTT.

This clonotype was observed a few times. The rearrangement uses TRBV4-1 and TRBJ1-4; D is ambiguous. V shed 1 base and J shed 4 bases, with 10 bases lying between them. The CDR3 has 15 residues. Looked up from germline, CDR1 is MGHRA and CDR2 is YSYEKL. In DNA, the CDR3 is TGCGCCAGCAGCCAAGCGTGGGGAGGTAATGAAAAACTGTTTTTT. Its translation: CASSQAWGGNEKLFF.

The genes are TRBV5-5 and TRBJ1-4; 10 bases match TRBD1. Trimming at V came to 0 bases and at J to 7 bases, leaving 3 bases not matched to a gene. CDR3 length: 15 residues. From germline, CDR1 is SGHKS and CDR2 YYEKEE (reference sequence). Here the CDR3 reads CASSLADRGREKLFF. For the CDR3, the DNA is TGTGCCAGCAGCTTGGCAGACAGGGGGCGTGAAAAACTGTTTTTT.

This clonotype was detected only a few times. The chain combines TRBV6-6 with TRBJ1-2; 10 bases fit TRBD1. CDR3 size: 18 residues. The V gene end was trimmed by 2 bases and the J gene end by 5 bases; junction bases not matched to a gene: 14. Germline V gene sequence: CDR1 MNHNY, CDR2 SVGAGI (reference sequence). In DNA, the CDR3 is TGTGCCAGCAGTTACGGGGTGGGGACCGGGACAGGGGTATATGGCTACACCTTC. It is translated as CASSYGVGTGTGVYGYTF.

The chain employs TRBV4-3 and TRBJ2-5, with 10 bases lining up with TRBD2. The CDR3 extends over 15 amino acids. Trimming cost V 4 bases and J 1 base; bases outside gene matches: 3. Germline CDR1 reads LGHNA; CDR2 reads YSLEER. The CDR3 region is CASSRSGGSQETQYF. As DNA, the CDR3 is TGCGCCAGCAGCCGTAGCGGGGGGAGCCAAGAGACCCAGTACTTC.

In its sample, this clonotype was seen a few times. V usage is TRBV6-2 or TRBV6-3 and J usage is TRBJ2-7; the match to TRBD1 covers 7 bases. The CDR3 is 13 residues long. Germline assignment: CDR1 MNHEY and CDR2 SVGEGT. V dropped 10 bases and J dropped 3; count of bases not matched to a gene: 9. CDR3 in DNA: TGTGCCACCCAGAACCCAGGGGGCTACGAGCAGTACGTC. Translated: CATQNPGGYEQYV.

This clonotype was seen repeatedly, ten times or more. The gene calls are TRBV5-1 and TRBJ2-2, with 7 positions matching TRBD2. The CDR3 length is 16 residues. Losses at the gene ends were 1 base for V and 5 bases for J; bases not matched to a gene: 8. Germline V lookup: CDR1 SGHRS, CDR2 YFSETQ. CDR3 in amino acids: CASSLPPSGETGELFF. The CDR3 nucleotides are TGCGCCAGCAGCTTGCCCCCGAGCGGGGAAACCGGGGAGCTGTTTTTT.

The V call is TRBV5-1, the J call TRBJ2-7; tentatively, D is TRBD2 (6 bases). This CDR3 has 14 residues. Trimming left V 4 bases short and J 4 bases short, with 15 bases between. Looked up from germline, CDR1 is SGHRS and CDR2 is YFSETQ. The CDR3 is CASSIGGTAYEQYF. CDR3 sequence (DNA): TGCGCCAGCAGCATCGGAGGGACGGCTTACGAGCAGTACTTC.

This clonotype was picked up a small number of times. V and J are TRBV7-9 and TRBJ1-2; a weak D match, TRBD1 (5 bases). CDR1 and CDR2 from the germline V gene are SEHNR and FQNEAQ (reference sequence). The CDR3 covers 16 residues. Trimming removed 5 bases from V and 7 bases from J, with 23 bases in between. The DNA of the CDR3 is TGTGCCAGCAGCCCGTCAGAATCGAGGGGTCGGAGTGGCTACACCTTC. Protein product: CASSPSESRGRSGYTF.

The CDR3 region is CASSHRGTEAFF. In DNA, the CDR3 is TGTGCCAGCAGCCACAGGGGCACTGAAGCTTTCTTT. The chain combines TRBV6-6 with TRBJ1-1, with TRBD1 matching 7 bases. With V trimmed by 6 bases and J by 4 bases, 2 bases remained unmatched. The CDR3 is 12 amino acids. Per germline, CDR1 MNHNY and CDR2 SVGAGI (reference sequence).

There are a few counts of this clonotype. This rearrangement joins TRBV4-3 to TRBJ1-2; D might be TRBD1 (5 bases). The CDR3 extends over 16 amino acids. CDR1 and CDR2 from the germline V gene are LGHNA and YSLEER. V lost 0 bases and J 5 bases, leaving 16 bases between the germline ends. The CDR3 coding sequence is TGCGCCAGCAGCCAAGAGTGGGGGGGAGGATATTATGGCTACACCTTC. It specifies CASSQEWGGGYYGYTF.